The 12 T cell receptor beta chains presented below share a single source sample, sequenced in a study of OX40 agonist ivuxolimab in advanced cancers. TCRdb's table, derived via immunoSEQ multiplex PCR, lists solely in-frame clones and lacks some. The sample yields fewer than 70,000 clones, approximately 89% seen once. The input for sequencing was CD4+ or CD8+ T cells sorted from blood, taken in a trial of the OX40 agonist ivuxolimab. These receptors were obtained from an adult with an advanced solid tumor such as melanoma, head and neck, liver or kidney cancer.

This sequence joins TRBV10-2 and TRBJ1-2; 10 bases are a match to TRBD1. The CDR3 length is 13 residues. The V gene's germline CDR1 is WSHSY and CDR2 SAAADI. With V trimmed by 6 bases and J by 4 bases, 2 bases remained unmatched. CDR3 loop: CASRDRGAYGYTF. The CDR3 DNA is TGCGCCAGCAGGGACAGGGGGGCCTATGGCTACACCTTC.

The rearrangement links TRBV14 to TRBJ2-7; TRBD1 might be the D (5 bases). Germline CDR1 is SGHDN and CDR2 is FVKESK. V lost 4 bases and J lost 1, with 8 bases in between. The CDR3 has 13 residues. CDR3 sequence reads: CASSLQVSYEQYF. In nucleotides, the CDR3 is TGTGCCAGCAGCCTACAGGTTTCCTACGAGCAGTACTTC. Together with reference TRBV14 and TRBJ2-7, the CDR3 gives the full variable domain: EAGVTQFPSHSVIEKGQTVTLRCDPISGHDNLYWYRRVMGKEIKFLLHFVKESKQDESGMPNNRFLAERTGGTYSTLKVQPAELEDSGVYFCASSLQVSYEQYFGPGTRLTVT.

The chain links TRBV15 to TRBJ2-1; TRBD2 matches at 7 bases. Unmatched junction bases numbered 10, after V lost 0 bases and J lost 2 bases. Germline V gene lookup returns CDR1 LNHNV and CDR2 YYDKDF (reference sequence). The length of the CDR3 is 18 residues. The CDR3 DNA is TGTGCCACCAGCAGAGATCAGAGGGCGGGAGACCCCTACAATGAGCAGTTCTTC. Translation gives CATSRDQRAGDPYNEQFF.

This clone was counted a single time. This sequence joins TRBV6-5 and TRBJ1-6, with 8 bases aligning to TRBD1. V shed 7 bases, J shed 6 bases, and the junction held 2 bases outside the gene matches. CDR3 size: 13 residues. CDR1 is MNHEY and CDR2 is SVGAGI in the germline V gene. The CDR3 nucleotides read TGTGCCAGCAAAGGACAGGGTAATTCACCCCTCCACTTT. Translated: CASKGQGNSPLHF.

V is TRBV28 and J is TRBJ1-2, with D possibly matching TRBD1 (6 bases). V was shortened by 8 bases and J by 7 bases, with 20 bases between the two germline ends. The CDR3 runs to 14 residues. The germline CDR1 and CDR2 sequences are MDHEN and SYDVKM. The CDR3 is CASGSPPGAVGYTF. DNA for the CDR3: TGTGCCAGCGGAAGCCCCCCAGGGGCCGTTGGCTACACCTTC.

This clone was observed a single time. This sequence joins TRBV27 and TRBJ2-1; 7 bases are a match to TRBD1. From germline, CDR1 is MNHEY and CDR2 SMNVEV (reference sequence). The CDR3 is made up of 13 amino acids. V trimming: 7 bases; J trimming: 6 bases; junction bases outside the gene matches: 6. The CDR3 is CASTHTGANEQFF. In nucleotides, the CDR3 is TGTGCCAGCACTCACACAGGGGCCAATGAGCAGTTCTTC.

V is TRBV19 and J is TRBJ2-1; 7 nucleotides align to TRBD2. Trimming at V came to 11 bases and at J to 3 bases, leaving 4 bases not matched to a gene. Germline CDR1 reads LNHDA; CDR2 reads SQIVND (reference sequence). The CDR3 sequence is 12 residues long. CDR3 bases: TGTGCCGTCCTAGCGGACTACAATGAGCAGTTCTTC. This gives the protein CAVLADYNEQFF.

The chain joins TRBV6-5 to TRBJ1-5; D is uncertain. This CDR3 spans 14 amino acids. The V gene lost 0 bases and the J gene lost 4 bases, with 7 bases spanning the gap. Germline V gene data show CDR1 as MNHEY and CDR2 as SVGAGI. The CDR3 DNA reads TGTGCCAGCAGTTACTCTGCAGATAATCAGCCCCAGCATTTT. It specifies CASSYSADNQPQHF.

The chain combines TRBV28 with TRBJ2-2, with D perhaps TRBD1 or TRBD2 (5 bases each). The CDR3 extends over 14 amino acids. V was pared by 9 bases and J by 6 bases, with 17 bases between. Germline CDR1 MDHEN, CDR2 SYDVKM. As DNA, the CDR3 is TGTGCCAGTGGGACGACGGATACACCCGGGGAGCTGTTTTTT. It codes for CASGTTDTPGELFF.

The rearrangement uses TRBV6-1 and TRBJ2-2; D ambiguous. Per germline, CDR1 MNHNS and CDR2 SASEGT. Trimming took 4 bases from V and 2 from J, leaving 14 bases between them. The CDR3 runs 16 residues. The DNA for the CDR3 is TGTGCCAGCAGTGTGAGGAACAGCCGAAACACCGGGGAGCTGTTTTTT. It codes for CASSVRNSRNTGELFF.

The rearrangement links TRBV5-5 to TRBJ1-2, with D possibly matching TRBD1 (5 bases). Trimming removed 4 bases from V and 3 bases from J, with 16 bases in between. The CDR3 runs to 15 residues. Looked up from germline, CDR1 is SGHKS and CDR2 is YYEKEE (reference sequence). CDR3 protein: CASSPVYRGDYGYTF. The CDR3 DNA reads TGTGCCAGCAGCCCCGTGTATCGAGGGGACTATGGCTACACCTTC.

This chain joins TRBV6-5 and TRBJ2-2; a possible D gene is TRBD1 (5 bases). V lost 5 bases and J lost 5, with 15 bases in between. The CDR3 has 15 amino acids. The germline gives CDR1 MNHEY, CDR2 SVGAGI. The CDR3 DNA sequence: TGTGCCAGCAGTCTTGACAGAATAAGGACCGGGGAGCTGTTTTTT. Translated: CASSLDRIRTGELFF.